One TCR beta chain is described in this entry. The CDR3 totals 13 residues. CDR1 is SQVTM and CDR2 is ANQGSEA in the germline V gene. Trimming pared 4 bases from V and 1 base from J, leaving 7 bases between. This entry is derived from a study of shared clonotypes between healthy human individuals. The assay was immunoSEQ multiplex PCR, and TCRdb's table has in-frame clones only and misses some. The repertoire holds 450,000 to 500,000 clones, with about 84% as singletons. The source material was PBMCs. This chain uses TRBV29-1 with TRBJ2-2; D may be TRBD2 (5 bases). This clonotype originated in a woman aged 40 to 49 in good health. Some clones in this sample may be carry-over from other donors' samples. CDR3 in DNA: TGCAGCGTTGGTGGACTGAACACCGGGGAGCTGTTTTTT. Translation gives CSVGGLNTGELFF.